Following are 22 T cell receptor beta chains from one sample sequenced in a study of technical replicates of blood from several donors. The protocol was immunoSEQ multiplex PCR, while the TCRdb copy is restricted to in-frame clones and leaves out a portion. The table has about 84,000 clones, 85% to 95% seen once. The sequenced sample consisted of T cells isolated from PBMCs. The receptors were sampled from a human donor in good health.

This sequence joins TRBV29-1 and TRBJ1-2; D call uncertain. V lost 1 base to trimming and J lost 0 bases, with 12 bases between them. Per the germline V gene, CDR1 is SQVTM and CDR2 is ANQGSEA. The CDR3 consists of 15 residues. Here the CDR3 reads CSVEGGGGPNYGYTF. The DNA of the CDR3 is TGCAGCGTTGAAGGGGGAGGAGGACCTAACTATGGCTACACCTTC.

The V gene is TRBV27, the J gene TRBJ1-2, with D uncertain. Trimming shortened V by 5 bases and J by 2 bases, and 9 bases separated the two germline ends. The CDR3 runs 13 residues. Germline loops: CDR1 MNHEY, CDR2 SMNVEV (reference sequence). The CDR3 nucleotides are TGTGCCAGCAGTGGGAGGGCAAACTATGGCTACACCTTC. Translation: CASSGRANYGYTF.

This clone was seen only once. This CDR3 reads CASSLGVSQGRDNEQFF. Written as DNA, the CDR3 is TGCGCCAGCAGCTTGGGGGTCTCGCAGGGCAGAGACAATGAGCAGTTCTTC. V gene TRBV5-1 combines with J gene TRBJ2-1, with a possible D match to TRBD1 (5 bases). This CDR3 contains 17 residues. In germline, CDR1 is SGHRS, CDR2 YFSETQ. V was cut by 0 bases and J by 5 bases, with 18 bases left in between.

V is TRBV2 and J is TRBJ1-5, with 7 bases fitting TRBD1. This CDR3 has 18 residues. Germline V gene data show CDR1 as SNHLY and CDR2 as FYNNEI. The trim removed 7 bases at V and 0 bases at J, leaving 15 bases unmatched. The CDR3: CASTHMDRNRYSNQPQHF. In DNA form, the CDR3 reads TGTGCCAGCACCCATATGGACAGGAATAGGTATAGCAATCAGCCCCAGCATTTT.

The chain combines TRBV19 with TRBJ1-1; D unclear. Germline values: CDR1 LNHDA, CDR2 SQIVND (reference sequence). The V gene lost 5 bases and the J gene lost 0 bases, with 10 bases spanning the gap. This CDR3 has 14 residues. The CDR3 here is CASSSRGMNTEAFF. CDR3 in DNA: TGTGCCAGTAGTTCTCGGGGAATGAACACTGAAGCTTTCTTT.

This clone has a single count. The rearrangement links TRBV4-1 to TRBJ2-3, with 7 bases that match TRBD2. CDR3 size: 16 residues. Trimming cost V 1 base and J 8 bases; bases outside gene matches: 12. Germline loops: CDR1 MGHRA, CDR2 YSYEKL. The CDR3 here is CASSQVSAGVGGTQYF. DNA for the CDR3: TGCGCCAGCAGCCAAGTCTCCGCGGGAGTGGGCGGTACGCAGTATTTT.

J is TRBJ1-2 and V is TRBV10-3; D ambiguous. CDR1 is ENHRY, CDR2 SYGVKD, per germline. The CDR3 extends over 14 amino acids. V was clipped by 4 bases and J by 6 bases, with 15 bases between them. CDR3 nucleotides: TGTGCCATCAGTGGTACTCCCAACACTAATGGCTACACCTTC. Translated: CAISGTPNTNGYTF.

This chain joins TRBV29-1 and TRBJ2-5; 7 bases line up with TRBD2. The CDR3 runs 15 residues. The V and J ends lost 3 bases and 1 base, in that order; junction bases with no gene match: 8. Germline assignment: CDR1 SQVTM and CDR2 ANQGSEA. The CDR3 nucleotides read TGCAGCGTTGATTTTCGGCTAGCGGTCCAAGAGACCCAGTACTTC. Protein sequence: CSVDFRLAVQETQYF.

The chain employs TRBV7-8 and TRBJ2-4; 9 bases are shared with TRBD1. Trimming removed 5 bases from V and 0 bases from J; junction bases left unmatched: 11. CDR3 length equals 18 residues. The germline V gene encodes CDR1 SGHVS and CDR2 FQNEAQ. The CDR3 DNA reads TGTGCCAGCAGCATAACAGGGGGCCTCACCTTAGCCAAAAACATTCAGTACTTC. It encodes CASSITGGLTLAKNIQYF.

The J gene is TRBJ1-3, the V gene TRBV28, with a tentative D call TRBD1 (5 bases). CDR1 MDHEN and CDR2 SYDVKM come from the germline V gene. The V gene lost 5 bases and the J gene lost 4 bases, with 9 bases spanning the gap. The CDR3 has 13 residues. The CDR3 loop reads CASSDSPGNTIYF. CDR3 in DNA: TGTGCCAGCAGTGACAGTCCCGGAAACACCATATATTTT.

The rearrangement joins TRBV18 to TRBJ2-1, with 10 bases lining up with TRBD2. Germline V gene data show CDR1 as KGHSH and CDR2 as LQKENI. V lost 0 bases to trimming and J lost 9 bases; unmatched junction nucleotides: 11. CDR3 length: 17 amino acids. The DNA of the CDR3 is TGTGCCAGCTCACCACCGGGAGCGGGGGGGCCCTCCCGTGAGCAGTTCTTC. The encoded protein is CASSPPGAGGPSREQFF.

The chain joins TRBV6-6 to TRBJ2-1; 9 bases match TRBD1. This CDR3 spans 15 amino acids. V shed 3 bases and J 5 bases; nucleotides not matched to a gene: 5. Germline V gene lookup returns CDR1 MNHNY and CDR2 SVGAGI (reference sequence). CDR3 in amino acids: CASSYSGTGHNEQFF. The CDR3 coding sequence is TGTGCCAGCAGTTATTCCGGGACAGGGCACAATGAGCAGTTCTTC.

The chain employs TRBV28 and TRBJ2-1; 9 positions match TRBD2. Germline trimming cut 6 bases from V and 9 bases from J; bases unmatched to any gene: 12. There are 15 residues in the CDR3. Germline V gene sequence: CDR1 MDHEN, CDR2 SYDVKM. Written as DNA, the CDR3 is TGTGCCAGCAGCATTCCAGCGGGGGGACTCGGTGAGCAGTTCTTC. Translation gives CASSIPAGGLGEQFF.

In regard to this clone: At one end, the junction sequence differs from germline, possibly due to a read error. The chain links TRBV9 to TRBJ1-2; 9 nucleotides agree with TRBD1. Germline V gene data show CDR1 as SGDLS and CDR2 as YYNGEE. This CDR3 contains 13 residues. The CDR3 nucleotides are TGTGCCAGCACCGTAACAGGGGGCGATGGCTACACCTTC. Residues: CASTVTGGDGYTF.

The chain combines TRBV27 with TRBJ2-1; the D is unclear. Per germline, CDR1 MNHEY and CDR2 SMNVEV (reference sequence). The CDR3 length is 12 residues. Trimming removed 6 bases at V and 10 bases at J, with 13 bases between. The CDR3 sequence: CASSPPGREQFF. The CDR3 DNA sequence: TGTGCCAGCAGCCCTCCGGGTAGGGAGCAGTTCTTC.

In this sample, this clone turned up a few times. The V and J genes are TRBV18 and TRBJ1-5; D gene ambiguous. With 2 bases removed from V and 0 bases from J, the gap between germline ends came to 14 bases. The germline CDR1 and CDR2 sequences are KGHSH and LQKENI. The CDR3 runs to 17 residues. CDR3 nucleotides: TGTGCCAGCTCACCAGTTTCCCTCTACCTTAGCAATCAGCCCCAGCATTTT. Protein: CASSPVSLYLSNQPQHF.

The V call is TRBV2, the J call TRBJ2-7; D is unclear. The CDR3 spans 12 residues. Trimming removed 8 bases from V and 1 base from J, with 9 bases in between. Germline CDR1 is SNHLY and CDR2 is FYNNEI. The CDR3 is CASLKESYEQYF. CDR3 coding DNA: TGTGCCAGCCTCAAGGAGTCCTACGAGCAGTACTTC.

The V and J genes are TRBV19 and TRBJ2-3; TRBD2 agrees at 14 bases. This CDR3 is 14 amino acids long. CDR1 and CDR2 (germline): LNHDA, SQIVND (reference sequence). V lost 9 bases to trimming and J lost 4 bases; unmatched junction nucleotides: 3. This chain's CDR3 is CASRLAGGPDTQYF. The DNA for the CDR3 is TGTGCCAGCAGACTAGCGGGAGGGCCAGATACGCAGTATTTT. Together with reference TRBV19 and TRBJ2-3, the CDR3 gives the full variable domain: DGGITQSPKYLFRKEGQNVTLSCEQNLNHDAMYWYRQDPGQGLRLIYYSQIVNDFQKGDIAEGYSVSREKKESFPLTVTSAQKNPTAFYLCASRLAGGPDTQYFGPGTRLTVL.

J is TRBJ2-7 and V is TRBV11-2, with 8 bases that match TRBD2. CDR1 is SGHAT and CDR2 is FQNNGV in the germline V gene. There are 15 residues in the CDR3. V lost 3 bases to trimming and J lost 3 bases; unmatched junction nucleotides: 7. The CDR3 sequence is CASSFVPSGSYEQYF. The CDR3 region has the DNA TGTGCCAGCAGCTTTGTTCCGAGCGGGAGCTACGAGCAGTACTTC. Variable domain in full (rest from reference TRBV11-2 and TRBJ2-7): EAGVAQSPRYKIIEKRQSVAFWCNPISGHATLYWYQQILGQGPKLLIQFQNNGVVDDSQLPKDRFSAERLKGVDSTLKIQPAKLEDSAVYLCASSFVPSGSYEQYFGPGTRLTVT.

In nucleotides, the CDR3 is TGTGCCAGCACAACTAGCGGGGGATTAAGCGGGGAGCTGTTTTTT. Residues: CASTTSGGLSGELFF. The V call is TRBV7-3, the J call TRBJ2-2; 11 bases match TRBD2. From germline, CDR1 is SGHTA and CDR2 FQGTGA. The ends lost 7 bases at V and 7 bases at J; junction bases unmatched: 8. The length of the CDR3 is 15 residues.

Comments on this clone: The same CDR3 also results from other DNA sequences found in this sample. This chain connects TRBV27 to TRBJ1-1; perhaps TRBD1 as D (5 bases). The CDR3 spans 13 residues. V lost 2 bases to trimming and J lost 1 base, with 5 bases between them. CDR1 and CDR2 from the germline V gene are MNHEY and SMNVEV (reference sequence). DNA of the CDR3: TGTGCCAGCAGTTTACAGGGGAACACTGAAGCTTTCTTT. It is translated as CASSLQGNTEAFF.

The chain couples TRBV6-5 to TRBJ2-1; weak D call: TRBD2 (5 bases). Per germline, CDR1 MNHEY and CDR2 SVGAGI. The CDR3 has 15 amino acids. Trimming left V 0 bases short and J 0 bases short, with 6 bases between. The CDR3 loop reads CASSYSGSSYNEQFF. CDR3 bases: TGTGCCAGCAGTTACTCAGGGAGCTCCTACAATGAGCAGTTCTTC.